Below are 31 T cell receptor beta chains sequenced from a single sample in a study of blood T cell repertoires in COVID-19 (dated by TCRdb to about 2020). Library construction relied on the immunoSEQ multiplex PCR assay. Imported from immuneACCESS, the table was reduced by TCRdb to in-frame sequences with V and J called. These copies leave out some clones; in studies compared against another copy, an unresolved V gene accounts for under half, and the cause of the remainder is not known. The sample has about 220,000 clones on record, roughly 85% of them singletons. More than 2% of the sample comes from the top ten. Sequencing was carried out using peripheral blood. These TCRs come from a woman between 65 and 79 years old with COVID-19, enrolled during active disease.

The V and J genes are TRBV6-1 and TRBJ1-2; TRBD1 aligns across 8 bases. The CDR3 sequence is 15 residues long. Trimming took 3 bases from V and 5 from J; bases not matched to a gene: 8. Germline loops: CDR1 MNHNS, CDR2 SASEGT. CDR3 coding DNA: TGTGCCAGCAGTGACCAGGGGGCCGGTCTGTATGGCTACACCTTC. It yields the protein CASSDQGAGLYGYTF.

The V and J genes are TRBV5-1 and TRBJ2-1, with 12 bases fitting TRBD2. J gave up 7 bases and V 2 bases, and 10 bases lay outside the gene matches. In germline, CDR1 is SGHRS, CDR2 YFSETQ. This CDR3 spans 17 amino acids. This CDR3 reads CASSFRLAGGQSNEQFF. CDR3 sequence (DNA): TGCGCCAGCAGCTTCCGGCTAGCGGGGGGGCAATCGAATGAGCAGTTCTTC. Full variable domain (rest looked up from reference TRBV5-1 and TRBJ2-1): KAGVTQTPRYLIKTRGQQVTLSCSPISGHRSVSWYQQTPGQGLQFLFEYFSETQRNKGNFPGRFSGRQFSNSRSEMNVSTLELGDSALYLCASSFRLAGGQSNEQFFGPGTRLTVL.

The chain recombines TRBV6-2 or TRBV6-3 with TRBJ1-5; 7 nucleotides line up with TRBD1. The CDR3 extends over 19 amino acids. The germline gives CDR1 MNHEY, CDR2 SVGEGT. V lost 4 bases, J lost 1 base, and 16 bases stayed unmatched. CDR3 bases: TGTGCCAGCAGTTCACGGACAGGCCGAGGAGTAGGCAGCAATCAGCCCCAGCATTTT. It is translated as CASSSRTGRGVGSNQPQHF.

The V call is TRBV4-1, the J call TRBJ2-7, with D perhaps matching TRBD2 (5 bases). Germline assignment: CDR1 MGHRA and CDR2 YSYEKL. The CDR3 covers 13 residues. The V and J ends lost 2 bases and 3 bases respectively, with 8 bases between them. Here the CDR3 reads CASSQRGNYEQYF. CDR3 in DNA: TGCGCCAGCAGCCAACGGGGTAACTACGAGCAGTACTTC.

This rearrangement joins TRBV12-3 or TRBV12-4 to TRBJ1-5, with a tentative D call TRBD1 (6 bases). CDR3 size: 13 residues. V dropped 5 bases and J dropped 6 bases, with 11 bases sitting between them. The CDR3 nucleotides read TGTGCCAGCAGTGGGGGGGGGCTTCAGCCCCAGCATTTT. Protein product: CASSGGGLQPQHF.

The rearrangement uses TRBV11-2 and TRBJ1-5; no firm D call. CDR1 SGHAT and CDR2 FQNNGV come from the germline V gene. The CDR3 runs to 14 residues. Trimming pared 1 base from V and 2 bases from J, leaving 6 bases between. The CDR3 reads CASSLAGGNQPQHF. In DNA form, the CDR3 reads TGTGCCAGCAGCTTAGCCGGGGGCAATCAGCCCCAGCATTTT.

The chain joins TRBV6-5 to TRBJ1-1; 7 nucleotides match TRBD1. CDR3 size: 15 residues. V was pared by 6 bases and J by 7 bases, with 14 bases of the junction left unmatched. Per the germline V gene, CDR1 is MNHEY and CDR2 is SVGAGI. This CDR3 reads CASRPPDRSENEAFF. CDR3 DNA: TGTGCCAGCAGACCACCGGACAGGTCCGAAAATGAAGCTTTCTTT.

J is TRBJ1-5 and V is TRBV18, with TRBD1 as a possible D gene (5 bases). This CDR3 has 16 amino acids. The V end was cut by 3 bases, the J end by 6 bases, with 18 bases between. Germline V gives CDR1 KGHSH, CDR2 LQKENI. This CDR3 is CASSPASPLGAQPQHF. For the CDR3, the DNA is TGTGCCAGCTCACCCGCATCTCCGCTAGGGGCTCAGCCCCAGCATTTT.

V is TRBV7-2 and J is TRBJ2-3, with 8 bases aligning to TRBD1. The length of the CDR3 is 16 residues. Germline-derived CDR1 and CDR2 are SGHTA and FQGNSA. V dropped 5 bases and J dropped 1; count of bases not matched to a gene: 8. Here the CDR3 reads CASSTGQGPGTDTQYF. The CDR3 DNA follows: TGTGCCAGCAGCACAGGACAGGGACCGGGCACAGATACGCAGTATTTT.

The V and J genes are TRBV9 and TRBJ1-2; possibly TRBD1 for D (5 bases). The V end was cut by 0 bases, the J end by 8 bases, with 14 bases between. The CDR3 has 14 residues. The germline gives CDR1 SGDLS, CDR2 YYNGEE. CDR3 nucleotides: TGTGCCAGCAGCGTAGTGCAGGGAGGAGAGGGCTACACCTTC. It is translated as CASSVVQGGEGYTF.

The chain joins TRBV27 to TRBJ2-1, with D unresolved. V lost 0 bases to trimming and J lost 10 bases, with 13 bases between them. This CDR3 is 14 amino acids long. Germline CDR1 is MNHEY and CDR2 is SMNVEV (reference sequence). In DNA form, the CDR3 reads TGTGCCAGCAGTTTATCTGCACTGCCCTTGGAGCAGTTCTTC. Its translation: CASSLSALPLEQFF.

The rearrangement uses TRBV5-8 and TRBJ2-7; D gene unclear. CDR1 and CDR2 from the germline V gene are SGHTS and YDEGEE. The V end lost 0 bases, the J end lost 5 bases, and 12 bases lay between the germline ends. The CDR3 is 14 amino acids. DNA for the CDR3: TGTGCCAGCAGCTTGGTCCGGGTTTACGACGAGCAGTACTTC. It codes for CASSLVRVYDEQYF.

The rearrangement uses TRBV6-5 and TRBJ2-3, with D possibly TRBD2 on 6 matching bases. Looked up from germline, CDR1 is MNHEY and CDR2 is SVGAGI. CDR3 length: 15 residues. V gave up 4 bases and J gave up 0 bases, with 11 bases separating them. Here the CDR3 reads CASSWRAMSTDTQYF. The CDR3 DNA reads as TGTGCCAGCAGTTGGAGGGCGATGAGCACAGATACGCAGTATTTT.

This clone came up many times. The genes are TRBV29-1 and TRBJ1-1; the D gene is possibly TRBD1 (5 bases). V lost 7 bases and J lost 6, with 15 bases in between. The CDR3 is 12 residues long. Per germline, CDR1 SQVTM and CDR2 ANQGSEA. The CDR3 is CSAAVGDSEAFF. CDR3 nucleotide sequence: TGCAGCGCTGCGGTAGGGGACTCTGAAGCTTTCTTT.

The V gene is TRBV7-9, the J gene TRBJ1-3, with a tentative D call TRBD1 (5 bases). The V gene's germline CDR1 is SEHNR and CDR2 FQNEAQ (reference sequence). The CDR3 spans 14 residues. Trimming pared 5 bases from V and 0 bases from J, leaving 8 bases between. The CDR3 is CASSDSYSGNTIYF. The CDR3 region has the DNA TGTGCCAGCAGCGACAGCTACTCTGGAAACACCATATATTTT. The full variable domain, in which reference TRBV7-9 and TRBJ1-3 provide the parts outside the CDR3, is DTGVSQNPRHKITKRGQNVTFRCDPISEHNRLYWYRQTLGQGPEFLTYFQNEAQLEKSRLLSDRFSAERPKGSFSTLEIQRTEQGDSAMYLCASSDSYSGNTIYFGEGSWLTVV.

The J gene is TRBJ1-2, the V gene TRBV10-3; D is uncertain. CDR3 size: 14 residues. Germline V gives CDR1 ENHRY, CDR2 SYGVKD. Trimming stripped 0 bases from V and 8 bases from J, with 13 bases between. As DNA, the CDR3 is TGTGCCATCAGTGAGTCTGGGGTCGGAGGCGGCTACACCTTC. Protein sequence: CAISESGVGGGYTF.

The chain combines TRBV5-1 with TRBJ2-5, with D perhaps TRBD2 (6 bases). Germline assignment: CDR1 SGHRS and CDR2 YFSETQ. CDR3 length: 15 residues. The V gene lost 0 bases and the J gene lost 5 bases, with 14 bases spanning the gap. The DNA of the CDR3 is TGCGCCAGCAGCTTGGCGGAGGGAAAGGGGGAGACCCAGTACTTC. Amino acid sequence: CASSLAEGKGETQYF.

The J gene is TRBJ1-1, the V gene TRBV5-1, with D hard to call. V lost 1 base and J 0 bases, leaving 4 bases between the germline ends. The CDR3 totals 13 residues. Germline CDR1 reads SGHRS; CDR2 reads YFSETQ. CDR3 nucleotides: TGCGCCAGCAGCTTGATCTTGAACACTGAAGCTTTCTTT. Amino acids: CASSLILNTEAFF.

This clone was seen a handful of times. This chain connects TRBV18 to TRBJ1-5; no reliable D call. Germline V gives CDR1 KGHSH, CDR2 LQKENI. Trimming removed 5 bases from V and 4 bases from J, with 15 bases in between. This CDR3 contains 15 residues. The CDR3 nucleotides read TGTGCCAGCTCATCTGAGACCGGGGTTAATCAGCCCCAGCATTTT. This translates into CASSSETGVNQPQHF.

In DNA form, the CDR3 reads TGTGCCAGCAGCCAAGAAGCTGATCAGCCCCAGCATTTT. This sequence encodes CASSQEADQPQHF. The V and J genes are TRBV14 and TRBJ1-5, with D unclear. V lost 0 bases and J lost 5, with 5 bases in between. The CDR3 contains 13 residues. The germline CDR1 and CDR2 sequences are SGHDN and FVKESK.

The V call is TRBV11-2, the J call TRBJ1-2; D is unclear. The CDR3 runs 13 residues. The V gene lost 5 bases and the J gene lost 7 bases, with 14 bases spanning the gap. The germline V gene encodes CDR1 SGHAT and CDR2 FQNNGV. The CDR3 DNA follows: TGTGCCAGCAGCCCGACCCGGGAGGCTGGCTACACCTTC. It specifies CASSPTREAGYTF. Full variable domain (missing parts from reference TRBV11-2 and TRBJ1-2): EAGVAQSPRYKIIEKRQSVAFWCNPISGHATLYWYQQILGQGPKLLIQFQNNGVVDDSQLPKDRFSAERLKGVDSTLKIQPAKLEDSAVYLCASSPTREAGYTFGSGTRLTVV.

The chain has TRBV9 and TRBJ1-4; D might be TRBD1 (5 bases). The CDR3 length is 15 residues. V shed 0 bases and J shed 8 bases, with 14 bases lying between them. In germline, CDR1 is SGDLS, CDR2 YYNGEE. CDR3 residues: CASSVGGGDVEKLFF. The DNA for the CDR3 is TGTGCCAGCAGCGTAGGAGGAGGGGACGTCGAAAAACTGTTTTTT.

The rearrangement links TRBV5-4 to TRBJ1-4, with D tentatively TRBD1 (5 bases). V gave up 5 bases and J gave up 0 bases, with 14 bases separating them. CDR1 and CDR2 from the germline V gene are SGHNT and YYREEE (reference sequence). CDR3 size: 16 residues. In DNA form, the CDR3 reads TGTGCCAGCAGTGGCGGGGGACCTGCAACTAATGAAAAACTGTTTTTT. The encoded protein is CASSGGGPATNEKLFF.

This sequence joins TRBV6-6 and TRBJ1-6, with D hard to call. Looked up from germline, CDR1 is MNHNY and CDR2 is SVGAGI (reference sequence). The CDR3 length is 16 residues. With 4 bases removed from V and 0 bases from J, the gap between germline ends came to 10 bases. The CDR3 DNA follows: TGTGCCAGCAGTTTGTCTCCCTTCTCCTATAATTCACCCCTCCACTTT. Amino acid sequence: CASSLSPFSYNSPLHF.

This clone was detected once. The rearrangement joins TRBV2 to TRBJ2-1; 9 positions match TRBD2. The CDR3 runs 12 residues. Germline V gene sequence: CDR1 SNHLY, CDR2 FYNNEI. With 5 bases clipped from V and 10 bases from J, the junction kept 3 bases outside the gene matches. The CDR3 is CASSPLAGEQFF. The CDR3 DNA sequence: TGTGCCAGCAGTCCCCTAGCGGGAGAGCAGTTCTTC.

The chain combines TRBV6-2 or TRBV6-3 with TRBJ2-7, with 10 nucleotides matching TRBD2. V gave up 0 bases and J gave up 6 bases; unmatched junction bases: 5. Germline CDR1 and CDR2: MNHEY and SVGEGT. CDR3 length: 15 residues. CDR3 bases: TGTGCCAGCAGTTACTCCGGAGCGGGAGGGCGCGAGCAGTACTTC. This sequence encodes CASSYSGAGGREQYF.

Only one count was recorded for this clone. The V call is TRBV10-3, the J call TRBJ1-5; tentative D call: TRBD1 (5 bases). The CDR3 spans 11 residues. V lost 9 bases, J lost 5 bases, and 8 bases lay in between. Germline assignment: CDR1 ENHRY and CDR2 SYGVKD. For the CDR3, the DNA is TGTGCCATAGGGGCGTATCAGCCCCAGCATTTT. This gives the protein CAIGAYQPQHF.

The chain recombines TRBV11-2 with TRBJ1-6, with TRBD1 identical over 9 bases. This CDR3 has 15 residues. Germline V gene lookup returns CDR1 SGHAT and CDR2 FQNNGV. Unmatched junction bases numbered 4, after V lost 5 bases and J lost 5 bases. CDR3 DNA sequence: TGTGCCAGCAGCGCCAGGACAGGGGATAATTCACCCCTCCACTTT. Amino acid sequence: CASSARTGDNSPLHF.

This chain joins TRBV28 and TRBJ2-7; 8 bases are a match to TRBD2. The CDR3 sequence is 17 residues long. Per the germline V gene, CDR1 is MDHEN and CDR2 is SYDVKM. The junction had 12 bases not matched to a gene; V was cut back by 3 bases and J by 2 bases. The CDR3 region is CASSFPFGGAEAYEQYF. The CDR3 DNA follows: TGTGCCAGCAGTTTCCCTTTCGGGGGGGCAGAAGCCTACGAGCAGTACTTC. Full variable domain (outside the CDR3, taken from reference TRBV28 and TRBJ2-7): DVKVTQSSRYLVKRTGEKVFLECVQDMDHENMFWYRQDPGLGLRLIYFSYDVKMKEKGDIPEGYSVSREKKERFSLILESASTNQTSMYLCASSFPFGGAEAYEQYFGPGTRLTVT.

The chain uses TRBV7-2 and TRBJ1-2; D may be TRBD1 (6 bases). CDR1 and CDR2 from the germline V gene are SGHTA and FQGNSA. V shed 2 bases and J shed 5 bases, with 12 bases lying between them. The CDR3 loop spans 14 amino acids. The CDR3 loop is CASSLSRGGYGYTF. The CDR3, as DNA: TGTGCCAGCAGCTTATCCAGGGGCGGGTATGGCTACACCTTC.

This clone was seen just once. The chain recombines TRBV7-9 with TRBJ2-7; 7 nucleotides align to TRBD2. The CDR3 is 16 residues long. Germline trimming cut 6 bases from V and 1 base from J; bases unmatched to any gene: 12. CDR1 is SEHNR, CDR2 FQNEAQ, per germline (reference sequence). The CDR3 sequence: CASSSIAGQVSYEQYF. The DNA of the CDR3 is TGTGCCAGCAGTTCCATAGCGGGCCAAGTTTCCTACGAGCAGTACTTC.